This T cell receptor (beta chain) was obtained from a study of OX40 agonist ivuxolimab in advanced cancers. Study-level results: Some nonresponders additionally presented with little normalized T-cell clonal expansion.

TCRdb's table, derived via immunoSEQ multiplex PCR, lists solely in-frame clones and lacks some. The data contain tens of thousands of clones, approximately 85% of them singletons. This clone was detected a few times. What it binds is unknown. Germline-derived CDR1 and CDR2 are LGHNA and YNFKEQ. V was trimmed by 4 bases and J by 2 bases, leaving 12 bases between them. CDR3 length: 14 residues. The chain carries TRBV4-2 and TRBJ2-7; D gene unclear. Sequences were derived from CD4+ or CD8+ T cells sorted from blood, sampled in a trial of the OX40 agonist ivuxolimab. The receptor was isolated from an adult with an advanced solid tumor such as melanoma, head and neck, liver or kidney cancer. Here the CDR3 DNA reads TGTGCCAGCAGCCCCTCCATAGGAACCTACGAGCAGTACTTC. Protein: CASSPSIGTYEQYF.